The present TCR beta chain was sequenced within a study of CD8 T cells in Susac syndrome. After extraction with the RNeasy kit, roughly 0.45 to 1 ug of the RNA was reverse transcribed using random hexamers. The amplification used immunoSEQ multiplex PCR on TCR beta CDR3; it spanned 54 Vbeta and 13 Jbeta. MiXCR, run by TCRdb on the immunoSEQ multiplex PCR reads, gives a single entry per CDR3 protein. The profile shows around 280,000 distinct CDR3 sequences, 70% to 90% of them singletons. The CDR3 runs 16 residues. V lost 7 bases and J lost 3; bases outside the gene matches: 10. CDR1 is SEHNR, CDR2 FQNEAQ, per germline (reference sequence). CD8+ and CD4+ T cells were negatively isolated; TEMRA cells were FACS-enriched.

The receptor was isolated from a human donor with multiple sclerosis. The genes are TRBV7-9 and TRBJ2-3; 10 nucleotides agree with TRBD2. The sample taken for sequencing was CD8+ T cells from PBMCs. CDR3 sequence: CASTPPGLANTDTQYF. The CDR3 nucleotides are TGTGCCAGCACCCCCCCGGGACTAGCGAATACAGATACGCAGTATTTT.